This T cell receptor (beta chain) was recovered during a study of T-cell reconstitution after alpha-beta-depleted transplantation in children. V dropped 3 bases and J dropped 3 bases, with 9 bases sitting between them. CDR3 size: 14 residues. Many counts were recorded for this clonotype. Its matching antigen is unknown. Study-wide results and limits: As was reported, about two months after transplant, alpha-beta T cells came from several hundred expanded graft clones.

The TCRbeta library incorporated unique molecular identifiers. TCRdb recomputed calls from the PCR reads with MiXCR, one row per CDR3 protein. The profile shows around 600,000 distinct CDR3 sequences, about 21% of them singletons. This receptor was identified in a boy under three years old who had a stem cell transplant for acute myeloid leukemia, so the T cells may come from the graft donor. V gene TRBV12-3 or TRBV12-4 combines with J gene TRBJ2-1, with D tentatively TRBD1 or TRBD2 (6 bases each). This sample comprised PBMCs, mostly from graft donor cells, obtained 360 days after TCRalphabeta/CD19-depleted stem cell transplant. CDR3 nucleotide sequence: TGTGCCAGCAGTTTGAGGGGGGACTACAATGAGCAGTTCTTC. It specifies CASSLRGDYNEQFF.